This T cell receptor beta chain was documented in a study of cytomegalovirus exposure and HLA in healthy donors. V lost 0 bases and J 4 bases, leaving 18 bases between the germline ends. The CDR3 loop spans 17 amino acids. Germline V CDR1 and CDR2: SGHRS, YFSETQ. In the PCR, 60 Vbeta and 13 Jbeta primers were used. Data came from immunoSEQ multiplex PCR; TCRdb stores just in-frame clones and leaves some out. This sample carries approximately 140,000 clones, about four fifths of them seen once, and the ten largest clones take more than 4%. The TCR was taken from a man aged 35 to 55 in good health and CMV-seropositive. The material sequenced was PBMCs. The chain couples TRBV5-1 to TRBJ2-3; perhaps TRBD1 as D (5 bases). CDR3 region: CASSLVGKGARADTQYF. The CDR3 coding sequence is TGCGCCAGCAGCTTGGTTGGGAAAGGGGCTAGGGCAGATACGCAGTATTTT.